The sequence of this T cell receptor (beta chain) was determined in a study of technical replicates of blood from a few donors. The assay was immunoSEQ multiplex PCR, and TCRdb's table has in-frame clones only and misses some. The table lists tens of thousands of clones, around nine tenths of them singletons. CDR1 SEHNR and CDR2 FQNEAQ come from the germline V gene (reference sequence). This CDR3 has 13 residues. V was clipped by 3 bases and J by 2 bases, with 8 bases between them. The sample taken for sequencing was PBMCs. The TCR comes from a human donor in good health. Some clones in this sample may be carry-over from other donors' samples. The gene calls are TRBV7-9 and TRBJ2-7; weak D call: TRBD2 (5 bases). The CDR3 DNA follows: TGTGCCAGCAGCTTCACGGGAACCTACGAGCAGTACTTC. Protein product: CASSFTGTYEQYF.